The table lists the clone carrying this T cell receptor beta chain with many counts. The antigen is unknown. The TCR beta CDR3 regions underwent amplification using RNA transcripts as the source. The study used the HTBI primer set for a first-round RT-PCR of the TCR CDR3. TCRdb re-called the multiplex PCR reads through MiXCR, storing one row per CDR3 protein. The sample includes a few hundred thousand distinct CDR3 sequences, approximately 44% of them seen just once. CDR3 length: 12 amino acids. Trimming shortened V by 6 bases and J by 7 bases, and 12 bases separated the two germline ends. Patients aged 18 to 65 with hyperthyroidism were newly diagnosed, with duration under 2 months. Clinicians diagnosed patients from clinical symptoms, serum thyroxine and TRAb, thyroid ultrasound and orbital computed tomography. This sample was included in a study of T cells in Graves' hyperthyroidism and ophthalmopathy. Findings and caveats of the study: A model of 13 V-J pairs discriminated ophthalmopathy from stable hyperthyroidism. The model predicted ophthalmopathy a median around six months before onset.

This rearrangement joins TRBV12-3 or TRBV12-4 to TRBJ1-1; tentatively, D is TRBD1 (6 bases). This TCR was sampled from a woman aged 18-35 years with Graves' hyperthyroidism. Material for sequencing was peripheral blood or thyroid tissue (not recorded which). The DNA of the CDR3 is TGTGCCAGCAGCCCGGGACATCTTGAAGCTTTCTTT. Protein sequence: CASSPGHLEAFF.